Detailed here is one T cell receptor beta chain. Sequencing was performed with immunoSEQ multiplex PCR; in TCRdb, only in-frame clones are kept and a portion is missing. The top ten hold about 1.8% of the sample, which has roughly 2.1 million clones, 85% to 95% seen once. This record belongs to a study of shared clonotypes between healthy human individuals. Per the germline V gene, CDR1 is LNHNV and CDR2 is YYDKDF (reference sequence). The CDR3 has 20 amino acids. The V and J ends lost 1 base and 2 bases, in that order; junction bases with no gene match: 14. CD8 cells regarded as naive lacked CD45RO, were positively chosen for CCR7, and omitted terminally differentiated effector memory CD45RA+ cells. Donors were healthy HIV-negative adults without recently reported acute infections or vaccinations.

The sample taken for sequencing was naive CD8+ T cells from PBMCs. The gene calls are TRBV15 and TRBJ2-6; TRBD2 matches 7 bases. The sequence came from a man in his late teens or twenties in good health. Some clones in this sample may be carry-over from other donors' samples. CDR3 sequence reads: CATSRGGRGDPTPGANVLTF. The CDR3 bases are TGTGCCACCAGCAGAGGTGGGAGGGGAGACCCCACCCCTGGGGCCAACGTCCTGACTTTC.